The sample holds one count of the clone carrying this TCR beta chain. Looked up from germline, CDR1 is MGHRA and CDR2 is YSYEKL. After removal of 3 bases from V and 5 bases from J, the junction contained 9 bases not matched to a gene. The CDR3 extends over 15 amino acids. This sample was taken from a study of shared clonotypes between healthy human individuals. TCRdb's copy holds only in-frame clones and misses some; the assay was immunoSEQ multiplex PCR. The table records some 1,400,000 clones, roughly 96% of them present only once. Source material: naive CD4+ T cells sorted from blood. Subset: CD45RA+ positively selected. The chain joins TRBV4-1 to TRBJ1-1; 7 bases line up with TRBD1. This TCR derives from a man in his thirties or forties in good health. CDR3 amino acids: CASSHAGGGGTEAFF. In DNA, the CDR3 is TGCGCCAGCAGCCACGCAGGGGGAGGAGGAACTGAAGCTTTCTTT.